Listed below are T cell receptor beta chains from one sample, sequenced in a study of T cells in Graves' hyperthyroidism and ophthalmopathy. TCRdb processed the multiplex PCR reads anew with MiXCR; each CDR3 protein has one entry. Of over 300,000 distinct CDR3 sequences listed, roughly 15% are singletons. Specimen: blood. These receptors were obtained from a woman in her thirties or forties with Graves' ophthalmopathy. Both conserved end residues are part of each CDR3. The order of the fields is clone size, CDR3 length, D gene, J gene, V gene, CDR3 DNA, CDR3 protein. A D gene is named only where the DNA matches it firmly. Size tells how often a clone was seen (once, few, many) or the class of an expanded clone, and some rows leave it out.

abundance: many
len: 16
d_gene: TRBD2
j_gene: TRBJ2-1
v_gene: TRBV7-9
CDR3nt: TGTGCCAGCAGCTTATCTCACGGGAGGGGGTACAATGAGCAGTTCTTC
CDR3aa: CASSLSHGRGYNEQFF

abundance: many
len: 12
d_gene: TRBD2
j_gene: TRBJ2-1
v_gene: TRBV19
CDR3nt: TGTGCCAGTAGTATGGGGGGGTATGAGCAGTTCTTC
CDR3aa: CASSMGGYEQFF

abundance: NA
len: 17
d_gene: TRBD2
j_gene: TRBJ2-1
v_gene: TRBV4-1
CDR3nt: TGCGCCAGCAGCCAAGATATGGGGCGGGAGCTCGGCGATGAGCAGTTCTTC
CDR3aa: CASSQDMGRELGDEQFF

abundance: few
len: 16
d_gene: TRBD1
j_gene: TRBJ2-3
v_gene: TRBV5-4
CDR3nt: TGTGCCAGCAGCACCTACAGGGGGCGTGAGAGAGATACGCAGTATTTT
CDR3aa: CASSTYRGRERDTQYF

abundance: many
len: 15
d_gene: TRBD2
j_gene: TRBJ2-5
v_gene: TRBV10-2
CDR3nt: TGCGCCAGCAGGCCGGGACTAGTACGTCAAGAGACCCAGTACTTC
CDR3aa: CASRPGLVRQETQYF

abundance: many
len: 13
d_gene: NA
j_gene: TRBJ1-1
v_gene: TRBV18
CDR3nt: TGTGCCAGCTCACCGAGCCTGAACACTGAAGCTTTCTTT
CDR3aa: CASSPSLNTEAFF

abundance: few
len: 17
d_gene: NA
j_gene: TRBJ2-1
v_gene: TRBV4-1
CDR3nt: TGCGCCAGCAGCCCCGAGGTGAGGCAGCGAGGAAGCAATGAGCAGTTCTTC
CDR3aa: CASSPEVRQRGSNEQFF

abundance: NA
len: 16
d_gene: NA
j_gene: TRBJ2-6
v_gene: TRBV20-1
CDR3nt: TGCAGTGCTAGAGATCACGGCGACTCTGGGGCCAACGTCCTGACTTTC
CDR3aa: CSARDHGDSGANVLTF

abundance: many
len: 15
d_gene: TRBD2
j_gene: TRBJ2-7
v_gene: TRBV28
CDR3nt: TGTGCCAGCAGTCCGGGGACTAGCGTATCCTACGAGCAGTACTTC
CDR3aa: CASSPGTSVSYEQYF

abundance: many
len: 17
d_gene: TRBD1
j_gene: TRBJ1-5
v_gene: TRBV27
CDR3nt: TGTGCCAGCAGTTTGGGCCCCGGACAGGGGGCCCATCAGCCCCAGCATTTT
CDR3aa: CASSLGPGQGAHQPQHF

abundance: many
len: 13
d_gene: NA
j_gene: TRBJ2-2
v_gene: TRBV11-2
CDR3nt: TGTGCCAGCAGCAGGGTAATGGTCGGGGAGCTGTTTTTT
CDR3aa: CASSRVMVGELFF

abundance: many
len: 15
d_gene: TRBD1
j_gene: TRBJ2-1
v_gene: TRBV6-1
CDR3nt: TGTGCCAGCAGGGATACAGGGGGCGCCATCAATGAGCAGTTCTTC
CDR3aa: CASRDTGGAINEQFF

abundance: many
len: 13
d_gene: NA
j_gene: TRBJ2-5
v_gene: TRBV12-3/TRBV12-4
CDR3nt: TGTGCCTCCAAGCTTGGAAGTGAAGAGACCCAGTACTTC
CDR3aa: CASKLGSEETQYF

abundance: NA
len: 11
d_gene: NA
j_gene: TRBJ2-5
v_gene: TRBV5-1
CDR3nt: TGCGCCAGCAGCTCAGATGCGACCCAGTACTTC
CDR3aa: CASSSDATQYF

abundance: few
len: 19
d_gene: NA
j_gene: TRBJ2-1
v_gene: TRBV20-1
CDR3nt: TGCAGTGCTAGAGATAGGAGGGGGGGCCTCGAACGGGGTCTCATTGAGCAGTTCTTC
CDR3aa: CSARDRRGGLERGLIEQFF

abundance: NA
len: 14
d_gene: NA
j_gene: TRBJ2-3
v_gene: TRBV13
CDR3nt: TGTGCCAGCAGCTTGTGGACCGTTACAGATACGCAGTATTTT
CDR3aa: CASSLWTVTDTQYF

abundance: many
len: 15
d_gene: TRBD1
j_gene: TRBJ1-1
v_gene: TRBV2
CDR3nt: TGTGCCAGCAGTGTCCGGACAGGACTGAACACTGAAGCTTTCTTT
CDR3aa: CASSVRTGLNTEAFF

abundance: many
len: 14
d_gene: NA
j_gene: TRBJ2-3
v_gene: TRBV20-1
CDR3nt: TGCAGTGCCAACCCGGGACTCCAACGTGATACGCAGTATTTT
CDR3aa: CSANPGLQRDTQYF

abundance: many
len: 14
d_gene: NA
j_gene: TRBJ2-7
v_gene: TRBV6-2/TRBV6-3
CDR3nt: TGTGCCAGCAGTTGGAAACAGGGCGCCTACGAGCAGTACTTC
CDR3aa: CASSWKQGAYEQYF

abundance: NA
len: 16
d_gene: NA
j_gene: TRBJ2-7
v_gene: TRBV3-1
CDR3nt: TGTGCCAGCAGCCAAGATTGGGGGACGGTCTCCTACGAGCAGTACTTC
CDR3aa: CASSQDWGTVSYEQYF

abundance: many
len: 13
d_gene: NA
j_gene: TRBJ1-1
v_gene: TRBV27
CDR3nt: TGTGCCAGCAGTTTCTGGGGGTCCCGGGGAGCTTTCTTT
CDR3aa: CASSFWGSRGAFF

abundance: many
len: 15
d_gene: NA
j_gene: TRBJ2-7
v_gene: TRBV6-6
CDR3nt: TGTGCCAGCAGTTACCGAGACTCCAGCTCCTACGAGCAGTACTTC
CDR3aa: CASSYRDSSSYEQYF

abundance: NA
len: 16
d_gene: NA
j_gene: TRBJ2-1
v_gene: TRBV10-3
CDR3nt: TGTGCCATCGGCGCAGGTGCAGGGGAGGGGTACAATGAGCAGTTCTTC
CDR3aa: CAIGAGAGEGYNEQFF

abundance: many
len: 13
d_gene: NA
j_gene: TRBJ1-2
v_gene: TRBV3-1
CDR3nt: TGTGCCAGCAGCCAAGGGGCAGGGTATGGCTACACCTTC
CDR3aa: CASSQGAGYGYTF

abundance: many
len: 14
d_gene: TRBD1
j_gene: TRBJ2-5
v_gene: TRBV5-1
CDR3nt: TGCGCCAGCAGCGCGGGGACAGGGAGGGAGACCCAGTACTTC
CDR3aa: CASSAGTGRETQYF

abundance: many
len: 15
d_gene: NA
j_gene: TRBJ1-3
v_gene: TRBV3-1
CDR3nt: TGTGCCAGCAGCCAACAGACGGCAGGGGGAAACACCATATATTTT
CDR3aa: CASSQQTAGGNTIYF

abundance: few
len: 15
d_gene: TRBD1
j_gene: TRBJ2-7
v_gene: TRBV6-1
CDR3nt: TGTGCCAGCACGATCCGGGACAGAGTCTCCTACGAGCAGTACTTC
CDR3aa: CASTIRDRVSYEQYF

abundance: NA
len: 16
d_gene: NA
j_gene: TRBJ2-2
v_gene: TRBV5-6
CDR3nt: TGTGCCAGCAGCACTAGGACTTTCGCGAACACCGGGGAGCTGTTTTTT
CDR3aa: CASSTRTFANTGELFF

abundance: NA
len: 14
d_gene: TRBD1
j_gene: TRBJ1-2
v_gene: TRBV5-4
CDR3nt: TGTGCCAGCAGTTTGGACAGGGGCGTTAATGGCTACACCTTC
CDR3aa: CASSLDRGVNGYTF

abundance: many
len: 17
d_gene: NA
j_gene: TRBJ2-1
v_gene: TRBV15
CDR3nt: TGTGCCACCAGCAGACATTTTGGGGGACGCTCCTACAATGAGCAGTTCTTC
CDR3aa: CATSRHFGGRSYNEQFF

abundance: NA
len: 16
d_gene: TRBD2
j_gene: TRBJ2-1
v_gene: TRBV12-3/TRBV12-4
CDR3nt: TGTGCCAGCAGTTTAGCGGCTAGCGGGAGGGGCAATGAGCAGTTCTTC
CDR3aa: CASSLAASGRGNEQFF

abundance: NA
len: 16
d_gene: NA
j_gene: TRBJ2-7
v_gene: TRBV10-3
CDR3nt: TGTGCCATCACATTATCCCGGAACTTAACCTCCTACGAGCAGTACTTC
CDR3aa: CAITLSRNLTSYEQYF

abundance: many
len: 14
d_gene: TRBD1
j_gene: TRBJ2-7
v_gene: TRBV6-6
CDR3nt: TGTGCCAGCAGTTACTCTCGGGACAGGGGAGAGCAGTACTTC
CDR3aa: CASSYSRDRGEQYF

abundance: many
len: 14
d_gene: NA
j_gene: TRBJ1-2
v_gene: TRBV11-2
CDR3nt: TGTGCCAGCAGCTTCGTGGGCTCCCCGTGGGGCTACACCTTC
CDR3aa: CASSFVGSPWGYTF

abundance: few
len: 16
d_gene: NA
j_gene: TRBJ2-3
v_gene: TRBV15
CDR3nt: TGTGTCACATCAGCGCAGGCGGCGTTCCGCCCAGATACGCAGTATTTT
CDR3aa: CVTSAQAAFRPDTQYF

abundance: NA
len: 15
d_gene: TRBD1
j_gene: TRBJ1-4
v_gene: TRBV7-2
CDR3nt: TGTGCCAGCAGCAAGTACCGGGACAGGGGGGAAAAACTGTTTTTT
CDR3aa: CASSKYRDRGEKLFF

abundance: many
len: 13
d_gene: NA
j_gene: TRBJ2-5
v_gene: TRBV12-3/TRBV12-4
CDR3nt: TGTGCCAGCAGACCGGGACGACAAGAGACCCAGTACTTC
CDR3aa: CASRPGRQETQYF

abundance: many
len: 13
d_gene: NA
j_gene: TRBJ2-3
v_gene: TRBV27
CDR3nt: TGTGCCAGCAGTTATCAGTACACAGATACGCAGTATTTT
CDR3aa: CASSYQYTDTQYF

abundance: many
len: 13
d_gene: NA
j_gene: TRBJ1-1
v_gene: TRBV29-1
CDR3nt: TGCAGCGTGTGTCTACAGAGAAACACTGAAGCTTTCTTT
CDR3aa: CSVCLQRNTEAFF

abundance: few
len: 14
d_gene: NA
j_gene: TRBJ2-1
v_gene: TRBV20-1
CDR3nt: TGCAGTGCTAGGAGGGACGGGAGTTGGAATGAGCAGTTCTTC
CDR3aa: CSARRDGSWNEQFF

abundance: many
len: 15
d_gene: TRBD1
j_gene: TRBJ2-7
v_gene: TRBV6-2/TRBV6-3
CDR3nt: TGTGCCAGCAGTTCCACGGGACAGGGTTGGGTCGAGCAGTACTTC
CDR3aa: CASSSTGQGWVEQYF

abundance: many
len: 15
d_gene: NA
j_gene: TRBJ1-5
v_gene: TRBV6-6
CDR3nt: TGTGCCAGCAGCGTTACCGGGAGCTGGAATCAGCCCCAGCATTTT
CDR3aa: CASSVTGSWNQPQHF

abundance: many
len: 12
d_gene: NA
j_gene: TRBJ2-2
v_gene: TRBV14
CDR3nt: TGTGCCAGCAGCCAAGTTCCCGGGGAGCTGTTTTTT
CDR3aa: CASSQVPGELFF

abundance: NA
len: 17
d_gene: TRBD2
j_gene: TRBJ2-2
v_gene: TRBV3-1
CDR3nt: TGTGCCAGCAGCCAAGTTGGGGGTAGCGGGATTACCGGGGAGCTGTTTTTT
CDR3aa: CASSQVGGSGITGELFF

abundance: few
len: 14
d_gene: NA
j_gene: TRBJ2-7
v_gene: TRBV4-1
CDR3nt: TGCGCCAGCAGCAAGCGAAGTGACGGCGGTGAGCAGTACTTC
CDR3aa: CASSKRSDGGEQYF

abundance: NA
len: 11
d_gene: NA
j_gene: TRBJ2-4
v_gene: TRBV19
CDR3nt: TGTGCCAGTAGTATTGGCGGAATTCAGTACTTC
CDR3aa: CASSIGGIQYF

abundance: many
len: 15
d_gene: TRBD1
j_gene: TRBJ2-1
v_gene: TRBV10-3
CDR3nt: TGTGCCATCAGCGGGCGGAGGACAGGGGGGAATGAGCAGTTCTTC
CDR3aa: CAISGRRTGGNEQFF

abundance: few
len: 13
d_gene: NA
j_gene: TRBJ1-1
v_gene: TRBV3-1
CDR3nt: TGTGTCAGCAGCCGAGACAGTTTTTCTGAAGCTTTCTTT
CDR3aa: CVSSRDSFSEAFF

abundance: many
len: 13
d_gene: NA
j_gene: TRBJ2-7
v_gene: TRBV20-1
CDR3nt: TGCAGTCCCCTCGGGCGGGACGGCCACGAGCAGTACTTC
CDR3aa: CSPLGRDGHEQYF

abundance: many
len: 15
d_gene: TRBD1
j_gene: TRBJ1-2
v_gene: TRBV5-1
CDR3nt: TGCGCCAGCAGCCTCGGACAGGGGCCAGGGAAGGGCTACACCTTC
CDR3aa: CASSLGQGPGKGYTF

abundance: many
len: 13
d_gene: TRBD2
j_gene: TRBJ2-7
v_gene: TRBV27
CDR3nt: TGTGCCACCAGGGGTAGCGGGATCTACGAGCAGTACTTC
CDR3aa: CATRGSGIYEQYF

abundance: NA
len: 14
d_gene: TRBD1
j_gene: TRBJ2-7
v_gene: TRBV10-3
CDR3nt: TGTGCCATCAGTGAGACGGACAGGGGCCACGAGCAGTACTTC
CDR3aa: CAISETDRGHEQYF

abundance: many
len: 13
d_gene: TRBD1
j_gene: TRBJ2-7
v_gene: TRBV7-9
CDR3nt: TGTGCCTGCCGACAGGGGGGCTCCTACGAGCAGTACTTC
CDR3aa: CACRQGGSYEQYF

abundance: many
len: 14
d_gene: NA
j_gene: TRBJ1-2
v_gene: TRBV20-1
CDR3nt: TGCAGTGGAGACAGTTCCCAGGAGGTCTATGGCTACACCTTC
CDR3aa: CSGDSSQEVYGYTF